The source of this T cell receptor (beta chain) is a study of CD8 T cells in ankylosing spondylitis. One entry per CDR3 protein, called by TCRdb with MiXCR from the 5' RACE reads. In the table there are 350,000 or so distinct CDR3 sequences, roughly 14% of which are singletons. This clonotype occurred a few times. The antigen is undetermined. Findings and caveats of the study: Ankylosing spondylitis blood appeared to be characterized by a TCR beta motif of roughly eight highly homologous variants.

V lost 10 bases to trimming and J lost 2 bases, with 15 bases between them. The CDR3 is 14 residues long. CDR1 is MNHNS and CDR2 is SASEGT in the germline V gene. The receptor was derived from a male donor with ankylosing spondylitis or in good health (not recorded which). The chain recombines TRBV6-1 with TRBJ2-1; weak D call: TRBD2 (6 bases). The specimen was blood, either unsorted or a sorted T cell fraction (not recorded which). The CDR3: CATTARGPYNEQFF. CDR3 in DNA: TGTGCCACCACCGCGCGGGGCCCCTACAATGAGCAGTTCTTC.